Shown below are 17 T cell receptor beta chains from a single sample sequenced in a study of T-cell reconstitution after alpha-beta-depleted transplantation in children. Unique molecular identifiers were incorporated when the TCRbeta library was constructed. TCRdb fed the PCR reads into MiXCR, producing one record per CDR3 protein. Of 500,000 or so distinct CDR3 sequences listed, over 25% are singletons. Sequenced material: PBMCs from the stem cell graft donor, taken from the stem cell graft. The receptor set was obtained from a human donor who donated a stem cell graft to a child with aplastic anemia.

The J gene is TRBJ2-5, the V gene TRBV10-1; D assignment may be TRBD1 or TRBD2 (5 bases each). CDR3 length equals 17 residues. Trimming left V 5 bases short and J 5 bases short, with 24 bases between. CDR1 and CDR2 from the germline V gene are WNHNN and SYGVQD (reference sequence). The CDR3 reads CASSTGTRRLGRETQYF. The CDR3 DNA sequence: TGCGCCAGCAGTACCGGGACGAGAAGGCTTGGTAGGGAGACCCAGTACTTC.

This chain joins TRBV15 and TRBJ2-7; the D call may be TRBD1 or TRBD2 (5 bases each). V lost 4 bases to trimming and J lost 0 bases, with 13 bases between them. Per the germline V gene, CDR1 is LNHNV and CDR2 is YYDKDF (reference sequence). The CDR3 covers 15 residues. The CDR3 spells CATSTGRTDSYEQYF. The CDR3, as DNA: TGTGCCACCAGCACGGGACGGACCGACTCCTACGAGCAGTACTTC.

Only a few counts were recorded for this clonotype. V usage is TRBV7-2 and J usage is TRBJ2-1; 7 bases are shared with TRBD2. V lost 4 bases and J lost 3; bases outside the gene matches: 9. The CDR3 loop spans 16 amino acids. Germline loops: CDR1 SGHTA, CDR2 FQGNSA. The CDR3 DNA follows: TGTGCCAGCAGCTCTGTCGGGACTACAAACTACAATGAGCAGTTCTTC. Its translation is CASSSVGTTNYNEQFF.

The V call is TRBV7-2, the J call TRBJ2-5, with TRBD1 as a possible D gene (6 bases). Germline CDR1 SGHTA, CDR2 FQGNSA. V was pared by 3 bases and J by 4 bases, with 9 bases between. This CDR3 contains 13 residues. The CDR3 spells CASSLGHSETQYF. CDR3 DNA: TGTGCCAGCAGCTTGGGACACTCAGAGACCCAGTACTTC.

This clonotype was seen a few times. The chain employs TRBV7-2 and TRBJ1-6; tentatively, D is TRBD1 (5 bases). The CDR3 runs to 14 residues. Trimming removed 2 bases from V and 15 bases from J, with 17 bases in between. Germline CDR1 is SGHTA and CDR2 is FQGNSA. CDR3 region: CASSLSGVTLYLHF. CDR3 DNA: TGTGCCAGCAGCTTATCGGGGGTCACTTTATACCTCCACTTT.

This chain connects TRBV5-5 to TRBJ1-4, with 7 bases lining up with TRBD1. With 3 bases clipped from V and 8 bases from J, the junction kept 16 bases outside the gene matches. The CDR3 has 17 residues. Germline values: CDR1 SGHKS, CDR2 YYEKEE (reference sequence). For the CDR3, the DNA is TGTGCCAGCAGCTATGGGACAGCTAGATCCTTACCGGAAAAACTGTTTTTT. Its translation: CASSYGTARSLPEKLFF. Full variable domain (missing parts from reference TRBV5-5 and TRBJ1-4): DAGVTQSPTHLIKTRGQQVTLRCSPISGHKSVSWYQQVLGQGPQFIFQYYEKEERGRGNFPDRFSARQFPNYSSELNVNALLLGDSALYLCASSYGTARSLPEKLFFGSGTQLSVL.

The chain is built from TRBV12-3 or TRBV12-4 and TRBJ2-1, with TRBD1 identical over 9 bases. J was trimmed by 4 bases and V by 8 bases; bases with no gene match: 6. The CDR3 runs to 14 residues. DNA of the CDR3: TGTGCCAGCGACAGGGGGGGGAGTTACAATGAGCAGTTCTTC. This translates into CASDRGGSYNEQFF.

The CDR3 reads CASSRDRGIINEQFF. The CDR3, as DNA: TGTGCCAGCAGCCGTGACAGGGGCATCATCAATGAGCAGTTCTTC. The rearrangement links TRBV7-2 to TRBJ2-1; TRBD1 agrees at 8 bases. The V gene's germline CDR1 is SGHTA and CDR2 FQGNSA. J gave up 6 bases and V 5 bases, and 9 bases lay outside the gene matches. The CDR3 has 15 residues.

This chain uses TRBV12-3 or TRBV12-4 with TRBJ2-1; no definite D call. The CDR3 has 15 amino acids. V lost 3 bases to trimming and J lost 4 bases, with 13 bases between them. The CDR3 reads CASSFDRANYNEQFF. The CDR3 DNA follows: TGTGCCAGCAGTTTTGACCGAGCAAATTACAATGAGCAGTTCTTC.

There are a few counts of this clonotype. V gene TRBV6-9 combines with J gene TRBJ1-2; TRBD1 aligns across 7 bases. The CDR3 runs 13 residues. V shed 4 bases, J shed 4 bases, and the junction held 3 bases outside the gene matches. Germline V lookup: CDR1 MNHGY, CDR2 SVAAGI. As DNA, the CDR3 is TGTGCCAGCAGTTTCGCAGGGGGCTATGGCTACACCTTC. It yields the protein CASSFAGGYGYTF.

The chain has TRBV27 and TRBJ2-1; TRBD2 agrees at 7 bases. This CDR3 is 13 amino acids long. Germline assignment: CDR1 MNHEY and CDR2 SMNVEV (reference sequence). With V trimmed by 4 bases and J by 8 bases, 5 bases remained unmatched. CDR3 DNA: TGTGCCAGCAGTTCGCGGGAGACTTATGAGCAGTTCTTC. Its translation: CASSSRETYEQFF.

The genes are TRBV12-3 or TRBV12-4 and TRBJ2-3; TRBD1 matches 8 bases. The trim removed 4 bases at V and 2 bases at J, leaving 8 bases unmatched. This CDR3 region has 16 residues. CDR3 protein: CASSSSTGALTDTQYF. CDR3 bases: TGTGCCAGCAGTTCCTCGACAGGGGCCCTCACAGATACGCAGTATTTT.

The rearrangement joins TRBV20-1 to TRBJ1-1, with D maybe TRBD1 (5 bases). CDR3 length equals 15 residues. Looked up from germline, CDR1 is DFQATT and CDR2 is SNEGSKA (reference sequence). V dropped 5 bases and J dropped 4 bases, with 20 bases sitting between them. Here the CDR3 reads CSASRVQAFSTEAFF. Written as DNA, the CDR3 is TGCAGTGCTTCCAGGGTCCAGGCCTTTTCCACTGAAGCTTTCTTT.

The genes are TRBV2 and TRBJ1-1, with D unclear. This CDR3 is built from 13 residues. V was trimmed by 7 bases and J by 2 bases, leaving 11 bases between them. Per the germline V gene, CDR1 is SNHLY and CDR2 is FYNNEI. CDR3 bases: TGTGCCAGCAAAGAGGAGAAAAACACTGAAGCTTTCTTT. Its translation: CASKEEKNTEAFF. The full variable domain, its missing parts supplied by reference TRBV2 and TRBJ1-1, is EPEVTQTPSHQVTQMGQEVILRCVPISNHLYFYWYRQILGQKVEFLVSFYNNEISEKSEIFDDQFSVERPDGSNFTLKIRSTKLEDSAMYFCASKEEKNTEAFFGQGTRLTVV.

The table lists this clonotype with a few counts. The rearrangement links TRBV6-1 to TRBJ1-1; D unclear. V lost 3 bases to trimming and J lost 1 base, with 6 bases between them. The length of the CDR3 is 13 residues. Germline CDR1 MNHNS, CDR2 SASEGT. The CDR3, as DNA: TGTGCCAGCAGTGACCTGCGGAACACTGAAGCTTTCTTT. Amino acids: CASSDLRNTEAFF.

The J gene is TRBJ2-7, the V gene TRBV28; TRBD1 agrees at 7 bases. The length of the CDR3 is 15 residues. Unmatched junction bases numbered 14, after V lost 6 bases and J lost 6 bases. Germline V gene lookup returns CDR1 MDHEN and CDR2 SYDVKM. The CDR3 bases are TGTGCCAGCAGCCGACCTTGGGGACAGTCGCGCGAGCAGTACTTC. Residues: CASSRPWGQSREQYF.

The rearrangement uses TRBV5-1 and TRBJ2-3, with 7 bases matching TRBD1. Trimming took 4 bases from V and 5 from J; bases not matched to a gene: 10. The V gene's germline CDR1 is SGHRS and CDR2 YFSETQ. This CDR3 is built from 15 residues. CDR3: CASSVRDSSQDTQYF. CDR3 coding DNA: TGCGCCAGCAGCGTCCGGGACAGCTCACAAGATACGCAGTATTTT.